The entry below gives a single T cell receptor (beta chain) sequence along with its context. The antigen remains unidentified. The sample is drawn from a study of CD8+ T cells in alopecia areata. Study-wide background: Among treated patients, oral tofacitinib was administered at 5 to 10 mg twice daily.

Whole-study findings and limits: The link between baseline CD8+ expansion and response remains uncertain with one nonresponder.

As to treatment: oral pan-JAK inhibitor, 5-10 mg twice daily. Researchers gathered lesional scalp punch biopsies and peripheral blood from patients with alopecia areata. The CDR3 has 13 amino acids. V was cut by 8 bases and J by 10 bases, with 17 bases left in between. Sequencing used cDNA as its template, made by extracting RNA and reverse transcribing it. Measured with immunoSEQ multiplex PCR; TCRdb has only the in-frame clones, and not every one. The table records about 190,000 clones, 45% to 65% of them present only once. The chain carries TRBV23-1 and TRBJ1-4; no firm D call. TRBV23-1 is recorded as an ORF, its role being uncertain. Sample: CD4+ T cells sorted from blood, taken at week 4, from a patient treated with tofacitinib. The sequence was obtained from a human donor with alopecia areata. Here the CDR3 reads CASHLRRAGKLFF. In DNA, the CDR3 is TGCGCCAGCCACCTGCGTAGGGCCGGAAAACTGTTTTTT.